This T cell receptor beta chain emerged from a study of blood T cell repertoires in COVID-19. Study details: Sources were T cells, B-cell-depleted T cells, or PBMCs; the material itself was cDNA or gDNA.

The data were produced by immunoSEQ multiplex PCR, yet TCRdb's version contains in-frame clones alone and is incomplete. The data show roughly 140,000 clones, with 65% to 85% seen just once and about 5% held by the top ten. Per germline, CDR1 MNHNY and CDR2 SVGAGI (reference sequence). V lost 8 bases, J lost 1 base, and 5 bases stayed unmatched. The CDR3 has 14 amino acids. This clonotype was sampled from a woman in her forties or fifties with acute or convalescent COVID-19. The sample taken for sequencing was peripheral blood. The J gene is TRBJ2-5, the V gene TRBV6-6, with 9 bases that match TRBD2. CDR3 nucleotide sequence: TGTGCCAGCGCTCTAGCGGGGACCCAAGAGACCCAGTACTTC. It is translated as CASALAGTQETQYF.